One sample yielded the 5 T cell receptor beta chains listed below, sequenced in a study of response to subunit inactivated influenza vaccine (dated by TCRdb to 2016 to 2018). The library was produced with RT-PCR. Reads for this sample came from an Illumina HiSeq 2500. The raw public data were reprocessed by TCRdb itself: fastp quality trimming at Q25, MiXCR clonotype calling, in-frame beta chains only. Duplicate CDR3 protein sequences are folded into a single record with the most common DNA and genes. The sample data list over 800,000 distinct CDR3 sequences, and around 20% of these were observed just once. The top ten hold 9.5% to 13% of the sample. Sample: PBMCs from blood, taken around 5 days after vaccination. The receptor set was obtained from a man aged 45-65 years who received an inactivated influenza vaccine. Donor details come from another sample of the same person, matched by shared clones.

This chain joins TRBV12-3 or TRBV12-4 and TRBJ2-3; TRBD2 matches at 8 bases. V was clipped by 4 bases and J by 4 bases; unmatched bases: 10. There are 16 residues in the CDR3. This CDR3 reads CASSYIRGGPADTQYF. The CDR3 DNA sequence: TGTGCCAGCAGTTATATACGGGGGGGCCCCGCAGATACGCAGTATTTT.

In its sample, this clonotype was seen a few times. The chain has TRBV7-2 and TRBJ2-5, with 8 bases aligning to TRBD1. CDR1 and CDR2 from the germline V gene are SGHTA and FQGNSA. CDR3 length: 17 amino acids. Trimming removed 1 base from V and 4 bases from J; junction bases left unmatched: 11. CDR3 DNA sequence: TGTGCCAGCAGCTTAGGACTCATAACAGGGGGGCGAGAGACCCAGTACTTC. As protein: CASSLGLITGGRETQYF.

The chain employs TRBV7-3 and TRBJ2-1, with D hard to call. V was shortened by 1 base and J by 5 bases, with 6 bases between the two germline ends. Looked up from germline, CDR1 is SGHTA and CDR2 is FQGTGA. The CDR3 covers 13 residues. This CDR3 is CASSLMADNEQFF. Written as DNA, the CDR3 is TGTGCCAGCAGCTTAATGGCGGACAATGAGCAGTTCTTC. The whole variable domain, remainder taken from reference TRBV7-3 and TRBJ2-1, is GAGVSQTPSNKVTEKGKYVELRCDPISGHTALYWYRQSLGQGPEFLIYFQGTGAADDSGLPNDRFFAVRPEGSVSTLKIQRTERGDSAVYLCASSLMADNEQFFGPGTRLTVL.

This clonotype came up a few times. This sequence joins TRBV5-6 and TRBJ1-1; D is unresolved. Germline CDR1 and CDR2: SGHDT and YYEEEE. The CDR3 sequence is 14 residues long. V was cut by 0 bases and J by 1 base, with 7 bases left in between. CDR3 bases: TGTGCCAGCAGCTTGGCCGAGGGGAACACTGAAGCTTTCTTT. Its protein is CASSLAEGNTEAFF.

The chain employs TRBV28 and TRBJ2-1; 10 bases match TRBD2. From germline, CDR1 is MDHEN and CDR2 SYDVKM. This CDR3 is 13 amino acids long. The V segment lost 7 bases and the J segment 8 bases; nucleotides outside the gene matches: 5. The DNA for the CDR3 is TGTGCCAGCACTAGCGGGAGTTCCCATGAGCAGTTCTTC. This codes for CASTSGSSHEQFF.